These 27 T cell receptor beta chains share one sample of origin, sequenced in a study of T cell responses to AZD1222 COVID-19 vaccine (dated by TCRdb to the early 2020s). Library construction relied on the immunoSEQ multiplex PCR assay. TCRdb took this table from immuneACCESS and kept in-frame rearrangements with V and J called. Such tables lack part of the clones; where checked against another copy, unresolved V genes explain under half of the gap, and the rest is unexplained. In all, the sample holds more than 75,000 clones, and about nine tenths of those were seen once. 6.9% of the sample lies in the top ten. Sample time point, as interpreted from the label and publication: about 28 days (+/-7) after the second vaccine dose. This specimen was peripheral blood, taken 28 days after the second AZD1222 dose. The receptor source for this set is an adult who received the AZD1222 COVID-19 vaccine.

Written as DNA, the CDR3 is TGTGCCAGCAGCCTGACTAGCAAAGGAGTTGGGCAGTACTTC. It yields the protein CASSLTSKGVGQYF. V gene TRBV6-5 combines with J gene TRBJ2-7; the match to TRBD2 covers 7 bases. This CDR3 has 14 residues. Germline V gene sequence: CDR1 MNHEY, CDR2 SVGAGI. The ends lost 6 bases at V and 9 bases at J; junction bases unmatched: 14.

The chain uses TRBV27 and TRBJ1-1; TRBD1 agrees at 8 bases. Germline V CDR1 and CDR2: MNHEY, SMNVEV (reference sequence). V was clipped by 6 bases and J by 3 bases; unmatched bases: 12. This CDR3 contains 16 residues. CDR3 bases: TGTGCCAGCAGCGGGAAAAGACAGGGGCAGGACACTGAAGCTTTCTTT. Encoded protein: CASSGKRQGQDTEAFF.

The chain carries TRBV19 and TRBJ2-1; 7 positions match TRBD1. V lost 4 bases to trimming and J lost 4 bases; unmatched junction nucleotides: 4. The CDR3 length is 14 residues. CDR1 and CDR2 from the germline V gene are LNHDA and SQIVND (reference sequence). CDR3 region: CASSRSDRYNEQFF. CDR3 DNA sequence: TGTGCCAGTAGTAGGTCGGACAGGTACAATGAGCAGTTCTTC.

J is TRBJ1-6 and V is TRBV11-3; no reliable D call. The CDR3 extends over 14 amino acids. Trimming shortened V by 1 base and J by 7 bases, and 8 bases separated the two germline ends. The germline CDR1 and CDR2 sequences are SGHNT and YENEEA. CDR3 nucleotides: TGTGCCAGCAGCTTAGGAGTCCGGAATTCACCCCTCCACTTT. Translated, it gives CASSLGVRNSPLHF.

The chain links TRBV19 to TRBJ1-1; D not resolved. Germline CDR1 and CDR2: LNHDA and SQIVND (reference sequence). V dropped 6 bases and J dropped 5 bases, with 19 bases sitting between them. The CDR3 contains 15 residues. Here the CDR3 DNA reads TGTGCCAGTAGCCAAATGGGGTTTTTGGGGACTGAAGCTTTCTTT. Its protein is CASSQMGFLGTEAFF.

CDR3 nucleotide sequence: TGTGCCAGCAGCTTAGAGACCCTCCAGGGGGCAATCGATGGCTACACCTTC. Translated: CASSLETLQGAIDGYTF. This chain joins TRBV11-2 and TRBJ1-2, with TRBD1 matching 8 bases. The germline gives CDR1 SGHAT, CDR2 FQNNGV. Trimming cost V 0 bases and J 6 bases; bases outside gene matches: 12. This CDR3 comprises 17 residues.

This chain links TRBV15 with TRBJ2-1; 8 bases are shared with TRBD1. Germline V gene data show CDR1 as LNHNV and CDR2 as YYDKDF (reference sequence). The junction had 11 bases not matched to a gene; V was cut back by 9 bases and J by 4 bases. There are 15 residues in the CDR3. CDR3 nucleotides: TGTGCCACAAAAACTGGACAGGGAGATTACAATGAGCAGTTCTTC. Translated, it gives CATKTGQGDYNEQFF.

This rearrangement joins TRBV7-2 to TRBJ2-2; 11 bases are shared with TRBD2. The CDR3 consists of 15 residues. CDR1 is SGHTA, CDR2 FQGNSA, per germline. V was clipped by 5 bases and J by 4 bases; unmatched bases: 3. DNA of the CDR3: TGTGCCAGCAGCCCAGGACTAGCGGGCACCGGGGAGCTGTTTTTT. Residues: CASSPGLAGTGELFF.

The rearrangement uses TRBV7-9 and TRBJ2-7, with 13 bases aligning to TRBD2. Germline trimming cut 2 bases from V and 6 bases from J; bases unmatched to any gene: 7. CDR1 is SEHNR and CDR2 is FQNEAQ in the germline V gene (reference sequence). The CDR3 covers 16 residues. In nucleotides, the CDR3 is TGTGCCAGCAGCTTATCAACTAGCGGGAGGGTTTTCGAGCAGTACTTC. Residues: CASSLSTSGRVFEQYF.

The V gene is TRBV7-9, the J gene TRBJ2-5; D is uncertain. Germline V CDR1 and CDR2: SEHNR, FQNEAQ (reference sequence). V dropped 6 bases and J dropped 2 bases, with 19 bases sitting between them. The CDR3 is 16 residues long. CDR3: CASRDVTGLRQETQYF. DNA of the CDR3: TGTGCCAGCAGAGATGTCACGGGTCTTAGGCAAGAGACCCAGTACTTC.

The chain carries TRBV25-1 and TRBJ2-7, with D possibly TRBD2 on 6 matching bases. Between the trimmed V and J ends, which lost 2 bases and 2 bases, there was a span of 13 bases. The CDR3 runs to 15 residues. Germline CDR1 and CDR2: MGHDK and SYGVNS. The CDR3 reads CASSETSSATYEQYF. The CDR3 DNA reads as TGTGCCAGCAGTGAAACGTCTAGCGCAACCTACGAGCAGTACTTC.

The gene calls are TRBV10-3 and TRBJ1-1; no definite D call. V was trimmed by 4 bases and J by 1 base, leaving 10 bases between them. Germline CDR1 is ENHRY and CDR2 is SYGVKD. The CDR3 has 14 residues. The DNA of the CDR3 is TGTGCCATCAGTGCCTCGGCACCGAACACTGAAGCTTTCTTT. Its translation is CAISASAPNTEAFF.

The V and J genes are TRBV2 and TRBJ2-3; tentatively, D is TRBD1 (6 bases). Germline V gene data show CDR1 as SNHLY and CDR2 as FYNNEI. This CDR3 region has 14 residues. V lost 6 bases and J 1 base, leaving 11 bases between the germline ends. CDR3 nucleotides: TGTGCCAGCAGCCAGGGGCCAGGCACAGATACGCAGTATTTT. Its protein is CASSQGPGTDTQYF.

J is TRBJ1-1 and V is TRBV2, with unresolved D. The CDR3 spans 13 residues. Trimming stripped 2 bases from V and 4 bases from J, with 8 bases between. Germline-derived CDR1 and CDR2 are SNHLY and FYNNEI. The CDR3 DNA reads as TGTGCCAGCAGTGAAATGATGGGCACTGAAGCTTTCTTT. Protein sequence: CASSEMMGTEAFF.

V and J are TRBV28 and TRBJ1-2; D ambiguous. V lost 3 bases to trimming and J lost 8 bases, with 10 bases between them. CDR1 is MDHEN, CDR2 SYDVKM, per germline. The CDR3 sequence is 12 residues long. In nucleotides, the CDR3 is TGTGCCAGCAGTTTTGGAGGGAACGGCTACACCTTC. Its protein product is CASSFGGNGYTF.

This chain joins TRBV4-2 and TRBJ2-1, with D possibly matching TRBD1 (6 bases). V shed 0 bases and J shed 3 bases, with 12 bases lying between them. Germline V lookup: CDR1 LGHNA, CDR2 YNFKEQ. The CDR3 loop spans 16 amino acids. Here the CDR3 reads CASSQDGTGNYNEQFF. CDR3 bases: TGTGCCAGCAGCCAAGATGGTACAGGGAACTACAATGAGCAGTTCTTC.

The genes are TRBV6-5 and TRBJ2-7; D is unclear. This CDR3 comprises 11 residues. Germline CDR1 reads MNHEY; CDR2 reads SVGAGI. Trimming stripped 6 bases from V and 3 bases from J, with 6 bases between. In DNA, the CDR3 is TGTGCCAGCAGCCAAGACTACGAGCAGTACTTC. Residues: CASSQDYEQYF.

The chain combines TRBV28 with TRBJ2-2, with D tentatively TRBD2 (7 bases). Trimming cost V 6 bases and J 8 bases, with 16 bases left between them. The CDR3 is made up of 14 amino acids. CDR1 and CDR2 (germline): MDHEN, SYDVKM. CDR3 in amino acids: CASSLRGGTGELFF. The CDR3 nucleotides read TGTGCCAGCAGCCTAAGGGGGGGGACAGGGGAGCTGTTTTTT.

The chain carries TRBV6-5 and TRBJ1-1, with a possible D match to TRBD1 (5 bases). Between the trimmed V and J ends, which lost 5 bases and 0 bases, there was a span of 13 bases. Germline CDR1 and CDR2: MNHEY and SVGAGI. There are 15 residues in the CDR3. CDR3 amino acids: CASSKGWGVNTEAFF. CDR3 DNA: TGTGCCAGCAGTAAGGGCTGGGGGGTGAACACTGAAGCTTTCTTT.

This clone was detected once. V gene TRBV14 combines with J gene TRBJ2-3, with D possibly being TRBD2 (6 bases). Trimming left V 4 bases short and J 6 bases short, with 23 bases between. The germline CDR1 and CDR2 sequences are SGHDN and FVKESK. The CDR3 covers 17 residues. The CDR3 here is CASSLGRERGFSDTQYF. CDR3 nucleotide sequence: TGTGCCAGCAGCCTTGGACGGGAGAGGGGATTTTCGGATACGCAGTATTTT.

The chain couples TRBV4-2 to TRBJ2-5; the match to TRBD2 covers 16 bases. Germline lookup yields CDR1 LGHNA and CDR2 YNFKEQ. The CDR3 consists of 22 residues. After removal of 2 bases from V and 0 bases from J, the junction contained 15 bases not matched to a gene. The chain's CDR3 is CASSQRGISGTSGRVNQETQYF. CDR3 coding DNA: TGTGCCAGCAGCCAAAGGGGAATATCCGGGACTAGCGGGAGGGTAAACCAAGAGACCCAGTACTTC.

In DNA, the CDR3 is TGTGCCAGTAGTATAAGGGCAGCTTACAATGAGCAGTTCTTC. This gives the protein CASSIRAAYNEQFF. The V call is TRBV19, the J call TRBJ2-1; no clear D. The CDR3 has 14 residues. The V end lost 2 bases, the J end lost 4 bases, and 9 bases lay between the germline ends. The germline gives CDR1 LNHDA, CDR2 SQIVND (reference sequence).

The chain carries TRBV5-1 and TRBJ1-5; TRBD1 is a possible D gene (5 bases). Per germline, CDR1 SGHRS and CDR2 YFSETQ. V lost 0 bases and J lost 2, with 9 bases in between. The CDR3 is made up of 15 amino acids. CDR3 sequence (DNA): TGCGCCAGCAGCTTGGAGGGGAACGGCAATCAGCCCCAGCATTTT. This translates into CASSLEGNGNQPQHF.

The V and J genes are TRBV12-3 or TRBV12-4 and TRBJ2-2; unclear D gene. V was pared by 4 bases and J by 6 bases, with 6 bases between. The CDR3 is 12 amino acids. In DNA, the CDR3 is TGTGCCAGCAGTTGGAGTCCCGGGGAGCTGTTTTTT. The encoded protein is CASSWSPGELFF.

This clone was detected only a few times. Here the CDR3 reads CASSRETLETGELFF. CDR3 nucleotide sequence: TGCGCCAGCAGCCGAGAGACCCTAGAGACCGGGGAGCTGTTTTTT. J is TRBJ2-2 and V is TRBV4-1; D uncertain. V was shortened by 4 bases and J by 5 bases, with 14 bases between the two germline ends. This CDR3 has 15 residues. Germline V gene data show CDR1 as MGHRA and CDR2 as YSYEKL.

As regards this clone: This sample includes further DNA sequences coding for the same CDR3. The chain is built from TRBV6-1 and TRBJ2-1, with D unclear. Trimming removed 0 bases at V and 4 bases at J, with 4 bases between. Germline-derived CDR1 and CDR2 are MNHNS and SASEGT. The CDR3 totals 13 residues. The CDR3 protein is CASSEAEYNEQFF. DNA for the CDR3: TGTGCCAGCAGTGAAGCTGAGTACAATGAGCAGTTCTTC.

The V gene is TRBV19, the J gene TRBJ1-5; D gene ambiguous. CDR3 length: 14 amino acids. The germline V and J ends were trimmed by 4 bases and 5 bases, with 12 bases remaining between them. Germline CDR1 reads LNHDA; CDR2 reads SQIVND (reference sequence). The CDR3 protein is CASSKRQPHQPQHF. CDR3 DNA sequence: TGTGCCAGTAGTAAGAGGCAACCTCATCAGCCCCAGCATTTT.